The source of this T cell receptor beta chain is a study of T cell responses to AZD1222 COVID-19 vaccine. General observations from the study: Unmutated variant regions reportedly attract nearly half of all spike-specific TCRs.

The CDR3 sequence is 15 residues long. Some clones are missing from TCRdb's copy, which holds only in-frame ones; the method was immunoSEQ multiplex PCR. The sample has about 78,000 clones, 85% to 90% seen once; the top ten hold around 1.4%. As to this clone: Its cognate antigen is unknown.

The J gene is TRBJ1-6, the V gene TRBV21-1; the table's D call, TRBD1, has no DNA check behind it. TRBV21-1 is a listed pseudogene. The clonotype comes from an adult who received the AZD1222 COVID-19 vaccine. Sequences were derived from peripheral blood, sampled 28 days after the second AZD1222 dose. CDR3 bases: TGTGCCAGCAGCAAAGGGGCCAGGGGGAAGTCACCCCTCCACTTT. Translated: CASSKGARGKSPLHF.